The following is a T cell receptor (beta chain) sequence with its context. Antigen unknown. Library preparation tagged each individual cDNA molecule with a unique molecular identifier. Per the study methods: Counts of TCRs in each sample centred on a median of about 99,000 and extended from approximately 25,000 to 650,000. Via MiXCR, TCRdb re-called the RACE reads, giving one row per CDR3 protein. The V and J calls were not made by the authors but by TCRdb's processing. The profile shows about 120,000 distinct CDR3 sequences, approximately 14% of them singletons. This entry belongs to a study of human T cells and chemical hapten exposure. Study observations and caveats: Expanded TCRs were compared with controls, and the expanded TCRs formed significantly more large CDR3 similarity clusters.

This CDR3 is 14 amino acids long. Germline CDR1 and CDR2: MDHEN and SYDVKM. Trimming shortened V by 6 bases and J by 3 bases, and 15 bases separated the two germline ends. Time point here: patch test 1, 2 weeks after DPC sensitization. Specified treatment: therapeutic diphenylcyclopropenone sensitization with weekly scalp DPC. The sequencing here drew on whole blood, taken in connection with sensitization to the hapten diphenylcyclopropenone (DPC). V is TRBV28 and J is TRBJ2-7, with a weak D call TRBD1 (6 bases). This TCR was recovered from a man aged 18 to 30 with alopecia areata. Some clones in this sample may be carry-over from other donors' samples. This CDR3 is CASRTGKVIYEQYF. The CDR3 coding sequence is TGTGCCAGCAGAACAGGGAAGGTCATCTACGAGCAGTACTTC.